This T cell receptor beta chain was sequenced for a study of T cell clones after liver transplantation (dated by TCRdb to between 2018 and 2020). About the investigation overall: The samples were obtained from ITN030ST, a randomized trial that attempted immunosuppression withdrawal within 2 years after liver transplantation. A cohort of 8 liver transplant recipients was studied, of whom 3 were classified as tolerant and 5 as non-tolerant. After a pre-transplant mixed lymphocyte reaction, TCRbeta sequencing was used to pinpoint donor-reactive T cell clones, which were subsequently tracked in post-transplant blood. Third party-reactive TCRbeta sequences were also identified from pre-transplant MLRs to serve as an antigen-independent comparator for donor-reactive sequences. Tolerance was defined as complete withdrawal of immunosuppression for at least one year without a rise in liver enzymes beyond twice the upper limit of normal. Until randomization at 12-24 months post-transplant, subjects were given standard immunosuppression, with no induction therapy. Three of the eight recipients were HCV-positive; the others were transplanted for non-autoimmune, non-viral indications. Blood samples were collected pre-transplant, then pre-randomization ahead of withdrawal, and finally post-randomization once withdrawal had either been completed or failed.

Note on this clone: This receptor's antigen is unknown. Base qualities are not recorded, but no much larger clone differs from it by a single base.

Thawed unstimulated PBMCs were stained for CD3, CD4 and CD8 and FACS-sorted into CD3+CD4+ and CD3+CD8+ populations. Randomization to immunosuppression withdrawal applied to every one of the 8 studied subjects. Genomic DNA was isolated with the Qiagen DNeasy Blood and Tissue Kit. Results the study describes overall, beyond this receptor: In 5 of 8 subjects, circulating donor-reactive CD4 TCRbeta sequences decreased significantly after transplant, regardless of tolerance or HCV status. Donor-reactive sequences decreased more than third party-reactive sequences, which suggests partial antigen-specific deletion that was not related to withdrawal success. Once repertoire turnover was taken into account, donor-reactive detection showed a significant reduction for CD4 in 7 of 8 subjects and for CD8 in 8 of 8. Since no allograft tissue specimens were available, donor-reactive T cells may have migrated into the graft instead of being deleted. In a couple of subjects, low numbers of available donor cells limited the measurable donor-reactive repertoire. The conclusions were preliminary, being limited by small, heterogeneous patient numbers and by non-standardized post-transplant time points.

Using immunoSEQ, frozen genomic DNA was subjected to high-throughput TCRbeta CDR3 sequencing, a process that included PCR amplification, mapping, bias correction and internal controls. For the original study's pipeline: Productive rearrangements were retained, and unique TCRbeta sequences were defined by the CDR3 nucleotide sequence together with the V and J gene. Donor-reactive sequences required at least 5-fold expansion in CFSE-low cells versus unstimulated pre-transplant cells and at least 0.01% frequency. To ensure at least 90% detection power, minimum frequency thresholds were set for each subject based on that subject's lowest-template unstimulated sample. Jensen-Shannon divergence between the top 1000 TCRbeta sequences post-transplant and pre-transplant was used to measure repertoire turnover. Changes in detection of donor-reactive sequences were tested with two-sided Fisher's exact tests. Not all clones reach the TCRdb copy of this immuneACCESS table, which keeps in-frame sequences only. Checked studies attribute under half of the gap to unresolved V genes and leave the rest unexplained. V and J calls and clone size are as listed in that table; D and trimming were resolved from the DNA. In this sample the table shows about 75,000 clones, approximately 81% of which occur a single time. More than 2% of the sample is held by the ten biggest clonotypes.

This clonotype originated in a human patient who received a liver transplant. After a transplant, some T cells may be the graft donor's own cells. Sequenced material: CD4+ T cells from blood, taken around 50 months after liver transplant.

The CDR3 reads as follows: CASSYDRGHGYTF. Read as DNA, the sequence is TGTGCCAGCAGTTACGACAGGGGGCACGGCTACACCTTC. The sequence is built from TRBV6-5 and TRBJ1-2, with 10 bases aligning to TRBD1. Trimming takes 2 bases off V and 8 bases off J; junction bases not matched to a gene: 2. In the germline V gene, CDR1 corresponds to MNHEY and CDR2 to SVGAGI. Including cysteine and phenylalanine, the CDR3 has 13 amino acids. Just the 39-base CDR3 DNA is kept, in frame starting at base 1.